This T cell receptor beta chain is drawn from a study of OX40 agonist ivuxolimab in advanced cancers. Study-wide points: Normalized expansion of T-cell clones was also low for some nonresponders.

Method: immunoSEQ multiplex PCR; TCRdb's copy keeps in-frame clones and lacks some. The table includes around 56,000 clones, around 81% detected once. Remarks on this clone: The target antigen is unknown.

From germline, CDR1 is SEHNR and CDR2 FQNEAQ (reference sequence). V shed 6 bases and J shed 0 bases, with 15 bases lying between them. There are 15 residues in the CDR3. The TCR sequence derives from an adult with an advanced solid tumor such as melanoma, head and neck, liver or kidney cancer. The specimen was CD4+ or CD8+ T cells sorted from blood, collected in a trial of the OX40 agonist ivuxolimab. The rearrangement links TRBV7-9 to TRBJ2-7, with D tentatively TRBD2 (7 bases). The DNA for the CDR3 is TGTGCCAGCAGTCCCACCGGGGGGCTCTCCTACGAGCAGTACTTC. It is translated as CASSPTGGLSYEQYF.